The 25 T cell receptor beta chains listed next were all sequenced from one sample in a study of monozygotic twins with inflammatory bowel disease (dated by TCRdb to 2018 to 2020). Library prep was done by 5' RACE. Instrument used: Illumina HiSeq 2500. TCRdb reanalyzed the reads, keeping one entry per CDR3 protein sequence and omitting DNA. The sample table records about 380,000 distinct CDR3 sequences. The top ten hold 2% to 3% of the sample. Sequenced sample: blood. Receptor source: a human donor with ulcerative colitis or Crohn's disease, or a healthy co-twin of an affected twin (not recorded which).

J is TRBJ2-7 and V is TRBV5-6; the D call of TRBD1 rests on TCRdb alone, since no DNA is present to check it. This CDR3 comprises 15 residues. Germline lookup yields CDR1 SGHDT and CDR2 YYEEEE. CDR3: CASSFGQGAYYEQYF.

CDR3: CASRGAGANVLTF. The V and J genes are TRBV5-1 and TRBJ2-6; no DNA is available, so the TRBD2 call from TCRdb remains unchecked. The germline gives CDR1 SGHRS, CDR2 YFSETQ. The CDR3 has 13 amino acids.

The chain joins TRBV6-5 to TRBJ1-2; TCRdb picks TRBD1, but there is no DNA to check that call. The germline V gene has CDR1 MNHEY and CDR2 SVGAGI. The length of the CDR3 is 13 residues. The CDR3 reads CASSYGQGGGYTF.

The genes are TRBV7-9 and TRBJ2-5. CDR1 and CDR2 (germline): SEHNR, FQNEAQ (reference sequence). This CDR3 contains 14 residues. This CDR3 is CASSLVDSQETQYF. The entire variable domain, with the rest obtained from reference TRBV7-9 and TRBJ2-5, is as follows: DTGVSQNPRHKITKRGQNVTFRCDPISEHNRLYWYRQTLGQGPEFLTYFQNEAQLEKSRLLSDRFSAERPKGSFSTLEIQRTEQGDSAMYLCASSLVDSQETQYFGPGTRLLVL.

The chain has TRBV2 and TRBJ1-5; TCRdb returns TRBD1, unconfirmable since there is no DNA. The CDR3 length is 14 residues. The germline V gene has CDR1 SNHLY and CDR2 FYNNEI. This CDR3 is CASSAEQGNQPQHF.

The chain combines TRBV29-1 with TRBJ2-3; TCRdb indicates TRBD1, and absent DNA this call remains unverified. The CDR3 is 15 residues long. Germline V gene data show CDR1 as SQVTM and CDR2 as ANQGSEA. The CDR3 spells CSVVTRTGPHGTQYF.

V gene TRBV13 combines with J gene TRBJ2-7. Per germline, CDR1 PRHDT and CDR2 FYEKMQ (reference sequence). The length of the CDR3 is 12 residues. The CDR3 loop reads CASSRDLREQYF. The whole variable domain, remainder taken from reference TRBV13 and TRBJ2-7, is AAGVIQSPRHLIKEKRETATLKCYPIPRHDTVYWYQQGPGQDPQFLISFYEKMQSDKGSIPDRFSAQQFSDYHSELNMSSLELGDSALYFCASSRDLREQYFGPGTRLTVT.

The chain is built from TRBV5-1 and TRBJ2-1; the TCRdb call, TRBD2, lacks DNA for checking. CDR1 is SGHRS and CDR2 is YFSETQ in the germline V gene. CDR3 length equals 15 residues. CDR3 region: CASSTTSGGIGEQFF.

This CDR3 is CASRIAGGPYTGELFF. The genes are TRBV6-2 or TRBV6-3 and TRBJ2-2; the D call of TRBD2 rests on TCRdb alone, since no DNA is present to check it. The CDR3 has 16 amino acids. CDR1 is MNHEY and CDR2 is SVGEGT in the germline V gene.

The genes are TRBV23-1 and TRBJ2-5; the D call of TRBD1 rests on TCRdb alone, since no DNA is present to check it. TRBV23-1 is sorted into the ORF group, with uncertain function. This CDR3 comprises 18 residues. The chain's CDR3 is CASSQIRSGTGERETQYF.

This chain connects TRBV7-2 to TRBJ2-7. Germline V gives CDR1 SGHTA, CDR2 FQGNSA. The CDR3 runs 14 residues. The CDR3 sequence is CASSRGTETYEQYF.

The CDR3 sequence: CASSQNSPTTDTQYF. The chain recombines TRBV4-1 with TRBJ2-3; TCRdb reports TRBD1, a call that lacks DNA to check it against. The germline gives CDR1 MGHRA, CDR2 YSYEKL. CDR3 length equals 15 residues.

This sequence joins TRBV4-2 and TRBJ1-6. CDR3 length: 15 amino acids. Germline-derived CDR1 and CDR2 are LGHNA and YNFKEQ. CDR3 protein: CASSQDEGGSSPLHF.

The chain recombines TRBV28 with TRBJ1-4. This CDR3 has 16 amino acids. Germline V lookup: CDR1 MDHEN, CDR2 SYDVKM. The CDR3 region is CASSTSFWGRNEKLFF.

This rearrangement joins TRBV12-3 or TRBV12-4 to TRBJ2-1. The CDR3 contains 15 residues. The CDR3 here is CASSFWGGPNNEQFF.

The rearrangement links TRBV10-3 to TRBJ1-1. The CDR3 extends over 13 amino acids. CDR1 ENHRY and CDR2 SYGVKD come from the germline V gene. The CDR3 reads CAIRVSIDTEAFF.

This chain uses TRBV12-3 or TRBV12-4 with TRBJ1-5; TCRdb's D call, TRBD1, is unchecked because there is no DNA. This CDR3 is 12 amino acids long. CDR3 protein: CASSLDRGGQHF.

The chain couples TRBV15 to TRBJ2-4; lacking DNA, the TRBD1 call made by TCRdb goes unchecked. The CDR3 is made up of 18 amino acids. Per germline, CDR1 LNHNV and CDR2 YYDKDF (reference sequence). CDR3: CATSTNRRDRGVKNIQYF.

The chain is built from TRBV7-8 and TRBJ1-5. CDR1 is SGHVS, CDR2 FQNEAQ, per germline. This CDR3 is built from 15 residues. This chain's CDR3 is CASSLVSRGNQPQHF.

The chain couples TRBV20-1 to TRBJ1-6; TCRdb returns TRBD1, unconfirmable since there is no DNA. Germline-derived CDR1 and CDR2 are DFQATT and SNEGSKA (reference sequence). The CDR3 runs 14 residues. CDR3 sequence reads: CSARGTTFNSPLHF.

This sequence joins TRBV19 and TRBJ1-2; the TCRdb D gene call, TRBD1, has no DNA to confirm it. The CDR3 is 18 residues long. Germline lookup yields CDR1 LNHDA and CDR2 SQIVND (reference sequence). This chain's CDR3 is CASSMMDRGYGNPYGYTF.

The chain is built from TRBV6-2 or TRBV6-3 and TRBJ2-2; TCRdb's D call, TRBD2, is unchecked because there is no DNA. Germline V lookup: CDR1 MNHEY, CDR2 SVGEGT. The CDR3 has 15 amino acids. The CDR3 sequence: CASGTSGGASGELFF.

The V call is TRBV7-2, the J call TRBJ1-2. The CDR3 is 15 residues long. Germline-derived CDR1 and CDR2 are SGHTA and FQGNSA. CDR3 loop: CASSLEQQSNYGYTF.

The chain links TRBV4-1 to TRBJ2-7. This CDR3 region has 13 residues. CDR1 and CDR2 from the germline V gene are MGHRA and YSYEKL. CDR3 protein: CASSQEGGYEQYF.

The J gene is TRBJ2-6, the V gene TRBV28; the D gene TCRdb calls, TRBD1, cannot be checked with no DNA. The CDR3 totals 16 residues. CDR1 is MDHEN and CDR2 is SYDVKM in the germline V gene. The CDR3 loop reads CASSPMAGTGANVLTF. The whole variable domain, filled in from reference TRBV28 and TRBJ2-6, reads DVKVTQSSRYLVKRTGEKVFLECVQDMDHENMFWYRQDPGLGLRLIYFSYDVKMKEKGDIPEGYSVSREKKERFSLILESASTNQTSMYLCASSPMAGTGANVLTFGAGSRLTVL.